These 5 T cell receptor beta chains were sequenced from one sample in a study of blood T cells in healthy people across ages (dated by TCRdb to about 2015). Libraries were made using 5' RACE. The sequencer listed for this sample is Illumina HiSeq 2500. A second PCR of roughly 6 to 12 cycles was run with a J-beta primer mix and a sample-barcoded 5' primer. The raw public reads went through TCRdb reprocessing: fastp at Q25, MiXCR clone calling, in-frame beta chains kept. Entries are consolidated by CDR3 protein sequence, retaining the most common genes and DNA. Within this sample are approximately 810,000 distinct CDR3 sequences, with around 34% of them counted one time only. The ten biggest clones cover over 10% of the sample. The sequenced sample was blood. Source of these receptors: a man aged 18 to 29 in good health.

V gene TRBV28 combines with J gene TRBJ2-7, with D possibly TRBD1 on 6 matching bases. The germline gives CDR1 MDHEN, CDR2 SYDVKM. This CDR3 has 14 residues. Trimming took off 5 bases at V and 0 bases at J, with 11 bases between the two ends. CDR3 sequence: CASSGAGASYEQYF. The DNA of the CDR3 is TGTGCCAGCAGTGGGGCAGGGGCCTCCTACGAGCAGTACTTC.

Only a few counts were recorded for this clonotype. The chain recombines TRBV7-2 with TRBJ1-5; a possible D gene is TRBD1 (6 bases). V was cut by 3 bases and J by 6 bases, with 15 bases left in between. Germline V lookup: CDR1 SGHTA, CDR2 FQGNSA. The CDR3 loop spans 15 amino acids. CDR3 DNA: TGTGCCAGCAGCTTCAACACAGGGCATGGTCAGCCCCAGCATTTT. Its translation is CASSFNTGHGQPQHF. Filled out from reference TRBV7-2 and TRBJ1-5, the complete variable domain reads GAGVSQSPSNKVTEKGKDVELRCDPISGHTALYWYRQSLGQGLEFLIYFQGNSAPDKSGLPSDRFSAERTGGSVSTLTIQRTQQEDSAVYLCASSFNTGHGQPQHFGDGTRLSIL.

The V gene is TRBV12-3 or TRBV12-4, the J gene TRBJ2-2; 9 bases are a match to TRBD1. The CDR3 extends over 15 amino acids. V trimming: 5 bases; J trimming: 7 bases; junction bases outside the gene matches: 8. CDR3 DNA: TGTGCCAGCAGTCCAAGGGACAGGGCGAACGGGGAGCTGTTTTTT. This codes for CASSPRDRANGELFF.

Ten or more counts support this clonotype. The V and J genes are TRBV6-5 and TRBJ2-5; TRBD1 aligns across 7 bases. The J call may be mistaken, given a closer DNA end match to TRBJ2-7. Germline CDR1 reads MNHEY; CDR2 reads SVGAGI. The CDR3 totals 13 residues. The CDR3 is CASSYLDRSEQYF. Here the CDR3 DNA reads TGTGCCAGCAGTTACCTGGACAGGAGCGAGCAGTACTTC.

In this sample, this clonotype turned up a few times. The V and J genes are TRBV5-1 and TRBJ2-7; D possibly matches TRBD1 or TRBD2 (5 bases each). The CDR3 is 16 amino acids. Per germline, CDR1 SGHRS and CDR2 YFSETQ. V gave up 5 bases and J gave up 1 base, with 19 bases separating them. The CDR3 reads CASSPRGERNSYEQYF. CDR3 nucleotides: TGCGCCAGCAGTCCACGGGGCGAACGAAATTCCTACGAGCAGTACTTC. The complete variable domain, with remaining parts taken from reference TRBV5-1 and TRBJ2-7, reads KAGVTQTPRYLIKTRGQQVTLSCSPISGHRSVSWYQQTPGQGLQFLFEYFSETQRNKGNFPGRFSGRQFSNSRSEMNVSTLELGDSALYLCASSPRGERNSYEQYFGPGTRLTVT.